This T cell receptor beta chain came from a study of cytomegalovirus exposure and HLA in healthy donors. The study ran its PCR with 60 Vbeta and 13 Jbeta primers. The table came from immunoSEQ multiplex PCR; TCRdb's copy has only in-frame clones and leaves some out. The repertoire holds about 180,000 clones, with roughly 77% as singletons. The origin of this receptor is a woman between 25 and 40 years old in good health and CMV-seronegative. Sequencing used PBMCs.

CDR3 in DNA: TGTGCCAGTAGTATGACGACTACCGGGGAGCTGTTTTTT. This encodes CASSMTTTGELFF. The V call is TRBV19, the J call TRBJ2-2, with D unresolved. The V and J ends lost 3 bases and 5 bases respectively, with 7 bases between them. Germline CDR1 reads LNHDA; CDR2 reads SQIVND (reference sequence). This CDR3 has 13 amino acids.